These 28 T cell receptor beta chains originate from one sample sequenced in a study of graft-versus-host responses after intestinal transplantation. These receptors' targets are unknown. Only in-frame clones appear in the TCRdb table, and some are missing; sequencing was by immunoSEQ multiplex PCR. This sample has over 75,000 clones; more than 75% occur once, and the top ten carry approximately 8%. Sequenced material: unstimulated CD8+ T cells sorted from spleen or lymph node cells, taken before transplant. Receptors originate from a human donor who was the organ donor for an intestinal transplant.

This chain uses TRBV4-2 with TRBJ1-1, with 12 bases aligning to TRBD1. CDR1 and CDR2 from the germline V gene are LGHNA and YNFKEQ. Unmatched junction bases numbered 5, after V lost 2 bases and J lost 7 bases. This CDR3 contains 15 residues. CDR3 sequence: CASSQRDRGLGEAFF. The CDR3 DNA follows: TGTGCCAGCAGCCAACGGGACAGGGGGCTTGGTGAAGCTTTCTTT.

Turning to this clone: Relative to the germline gene, one junction end is altered; a read error may explain this. CDR3 residues: CANSQGITLIFPRDRDYGYTF. In DNA form, the CDR3 reads TGTGCCAACAGCCAAGGAATTACGCTAATTTTTCCGAGGGATCGGGACTATGGCTACACCTTC. J is TRBJ1-2 and V is TRBV4-2; D call uncertain. CDR3 length: 21 residues. From germline, CDR1 is LGHNA and CDR2 YNFKEQ.

The genes are TRBV7-7 and TRBJ2-7; 7 positions match TRBD1. This CDR3 contains 13 residues. Germline CDR1 reads SSHAT; CDR2 reads FNYEAQ (reference sequence). The V segment lost 3 bases and the J segment 5 bases; nucleotides outside the gene matches: 4. The DNA of the CDR3 is TGTGCCAGCAGCTTGTCTCAGGGGGACGAGCAGTACTTC. This translates into CASSLSQGDEQYF.

CDR3 sequence (DNA): TGCGCCAGCAGCCCCGGGACAGGGATCGAGCAGTACTTC. Protein: CASSPGTGIEQYF. The rearrangement joins TRBV5-1 to TRBJ2-7; TRBD1 matches at 9 bases. The CDR3 extends over 13 amino acids. CDR1 is SGHRS, CDR2 YFSETQ, per germline. V was clipped by 4 bases and J by 6 bases; unmatched bases: 5.

The gene calls are TRBV11-2 and TRBJ1-2, with D perhaps matching TRBD1 (5 bases). The germline V gene has CDR1 SGHAT and CDR2 FQNNGV. The CDR3 extends over 14 amino acids. Between the trimmed V and J ends, which lost 5 bases and 5 bases, there was a span of 15 bases. In DNA form, the CDR3 reads TGTGCCAGCAGCAATAGCGGGGGGAAGTATGGCTACACCTTC. Translated: CASSNSGGKYGYTF. The entire variable domain, with the rest obtained from reference TRBV11-2 and TRBJ1-2, is as follows: EAGVAQSPRYKIIEKRQSVAFWCNPISGHATLYWYQQILGQGPKLLIQFQNNGVVDDSQLPKDRFSAERLKGVDSTLKIQPAKLEDSAVYLCASSNSGGKYGYTFGSGTRLTVV.

V usage is TRBV5-1 and J usage is TRBJ2-7; D not certain. Looked up from germline, CDR1 is SGHRS and CDR2 is YFSETQ. The CDR3 totals 12 residues. Trimming stripped 0 bases from V and 2 bases from J, with 3 bases between. CDR3 region: CASSLDAYEQYF. As DNA, the CDR3 is TGCGCCAGCAGCTTGGATGCCTACGAGCAGTACTTC.

J is TRBJ2-2 and V is TRBV5-6; 8 positions match TRBD1. This CDR3 region has 17 residues. Germline values: CDR1 SGHDT, CDR2 YYEEEE. The V gene end was trimmed by 0 bases and the J gene end by 2 bases; junction bases not matched to a gene: 6. CDR3 residues: CASSLAWDRFNTGELFF. The CDR3, as DNA: TGTGCCAGCAGCTTGGCGTGGGACAGGTTTAACACCGGGGAGCTGTTTTTT.

V gene TRBV6-4 combines with J gene TRBJ2-2, with 9 positions matching TRBD2. This CDR3 is 15 amino acids long. Germline-derived CDR1 and CDR2 are MRHNA and SNTAGT. Losses at the gene ends were 6 bases for V and 2 bases for J; bases not matched to a gene: 4. Here the CDR3 DNA reads TGTGCCAGCAGGAAGCGGGGGGTAAACACCGGGGAGCTGTTTTTT. This codes for CASRKRGVNTGELFF.

The genes are TRBV28 and TRBJ2-3, with D possibly being TRBD2 (7 bases). Trimming cost V 3 bases and J 9 bases, with 19 bases left between them. Germline values: CDR1 MDHEN, CDR2 SYDVKM. The CDR3 is 15 amino acids. Here the CDR3 DNA reads TGTGCCAGCAGTTTTTTAACGGGGGGCCAAGGGACGCAGTATTTT. It codes for CASSFLTGGQGTQYF. Supplemented by reference TRBV28 and TRBJ2-3, the full variable domain reads DVKVTQSSRYLVKRTGEKVFLECVQDMDHENMFWYRQDPGLGLRLIYFSYDVKMKEKGDIPEGYSVSREKKERFSLILESASTNQTSMYLCASSFLTGGQGTQYFGPGTRLTVL.

The chain links TRBV28 to TRBJ2-7, with 7 nucleotides matching TRBD1. Per the germline V gene, CDR1 is MDHEN and CDR2 is SYDVKM. With V trimmed by 3 bases and J by 0 bases, 11 bases remained unmatched. CDR3 length: 17 residues. CDR3 loop: CASSFSLGGSSSYEQYF. As DNA, the CDR3 is TGTGCCAGCAGTTTTAGTCTAGGGGGCTCATCCTCCTACGAGCAGTACTTC. The full variable domain, rest sourced from reference TRBV28 and TRBJ2-7, is DVKVTQSSRYLVKRTGEKVFLECVQDMDHENMFWYRQDPGLGLRLIYFSYDVKMKEKGDIPEGYSVSREKKERFSLILESASTNQTSMYLCASSFSLGGSSSYEQYFGPGTRLTVT.

This chain connects TRBV5-1 to TRBJ2-2; D remains unclear. V lost 0 bases, J lost 1 base, and 10 bases lay in between. Germline V gives CDR1 SGHRS, CDR2 YFSETQ. CDR3 length: 16 residues. The CDR3 DNA is TGCGCCAGCAGCTTGGCCAGTGGGTGGAACACCGGGGAGCTGTTTTTT. Protein sequence: CASSLASGWNTGELFF.

The gene calls are TRBV6-1 and TRBJ2-7; D might be TRBD1 (7 bases). V shed 4 bases and J shed 0 bases, with 22 bases lying between them. The CDR3 extends over 18 amino acids. Germline-derived CDR1 and CDR2 are MNHNS and SASEGT. CDR3 residues: CASSVPDGQGGLSYEQYF. CDR3 bases: TGTGCCAGCAGTGTTCCGGATGGGCAGGGGGGCCTCTCCTACGAGCAGTACTTC.

CDR3 bases: TGTGCCAGCAGTCCTACAGGACTAGCGGGGAGTACCAGCTCCTACAATGAGCAGTTCTTC. It yields the protein CASSPTGLAGSTSSYNEQFF. This chain connects TRBV7-3 to TRBJ2-1; 12 bases fit TRBD2. CDR3 length equals 20 residues. V shed 6 bases and J 0 bases; nucleotides not matched to a gene: 15. Germline V gene lookup returns CDR1 SGHTA and CDR2 FQGTGA.

J is TRBJ1-2 and V is TRBV7-8; the D is unclear. Germline V gene lookup returns CDR1 SGHVS and CDR2 FQNEAQ. V dropped 1 base and J dropped 3 bases, with 3 bases sitting between them. This CDR3 region has 12 residues. CDR3 sequence (DNA): TGTGCCAGCAGCTTAGGGGACTATGGCTACACCTTC. This encodes CASSLGDYGYTF.

The genes are TRBV9 and TRBJ1-1; 7 bases match TRBD1. Trimming at V came to 2 bases and at J to 4 bases, leaving 5 bases not matched to a gene. From germline, CDR1 is SGDLS and CDR2 YYNGEE. This CDR3 region has 14 residues. CDR3 sequence (DNA): TGTGCCAGCAGCGTGATCCAGGGGGGCACTGAAGCTTTCTTT. It translates to CASSVIQGGTEAFF.

This clone was counted only a few times. The CDR3 spells CAIRAQKPINSPLHF. In nucleotides, the CDR3 is TGTGCCATCAGGGCCCAGAAGCCCATTAATTCACCCCTCCACTTT. The chain carries TRBV10-3 and TRBJ1-6; no firm D call. Trimming shortened V by 6 bases and J by 6 bases, and 15 bases separated the two germline ends. Germline V gene sequence: CDR1 ENHRY, CDR2 SYGVKD. CDR3 length: 15 amino acids.

The rearrangement joins TRBV19 to TRBJ1-4, with D perhaps matching TRBD1 (6 bases). Germline V gene lookup returns CDR1 LNHDA and CDR2 SQIVND (reference sequence). Trimming cost V 4 bases and J 4 bases, with 31 bases left between them. This CDR3 comprises 21 residues. CDR3 bases: TGTGCCAGTAGTACCTTCCCGGGTGTACGGACAGAGATATCACGTAATGAAAAACTGTTTTTT. Protein sequence: CASSTFPGVRTEISRNEKLFF.

This clone has just one count. The rearrangement joins TRBV2 to TRBJ1-4; D uncertain. Germline assignment: CDR1 SNHLY and CDR2 FYNNEI. The CDR3 is 13 residues long. V shed 1 base and J shed 7 bases, with 7 bases lying between them. In nucleotides, the CDR3 is TGTGCCAGCAGTGAAGGGTATGGTGAAAAACTGTTTTTT. Protein: CASSEGYGEKLFF.

The V gene is TRBV19, the J gene TRBJ2-3; 8 nucleotides match TRBD2. This CDR3 is 13 amino acids long. Germline CDR1 and CDR2: LNHDA and SQIVND (reference sequence). Trimming cost V 4 bases and J 8 bases; bases outside gene matches: 5. This CDR3 is CASSSGGFATQYF. CDR3 in DNA: TGTGCCAGTAGTAGCGGGGGGTTTGCTACGCAGTATTTT.

The chain couples TRBV11-2 to TRBJ2-7; 9 bases agree with TRBD1. The CDR3 is 15 amino acids. Germline values: CDR1 SGHAT, CDR2 FQNNGV. With 4 bases clipped from V and 2 bases from J, the junction kept 6 bases outside the gene matches. The CDR3 here is CASSWGQGVAYEQYF. In nucleotides, the CDR3 is TGTGCCAGCAGCTGGGGACAGGGCGTCGCCTACGAGCAGTACTTC.

The chain carries TRBV6-5 and TRBJ1-5; D is possibly TRBD1 (5 bases). V lost 6 bases and J 6 bases, leaving 12 bases between the germline ends. The CDR3 has 13 residues. Germline CDR1 and CDR2: MNHEY and SVGAGI. CDR3 protein: CASRNSRAQPQHF. The CDR3 bases are TGTGCCAGCAGAAACAGCAGGGCTCAGCCCCAGCATTTT.

This clone was counted once. CDR3 in DNA: TGTGCCGCCGGGGGTGGGGGTGACATTCAGTACTTC. This sequence encodes CAAGGGGDIQYF. The chain recombines TRBV10-3 with TRBJ2-4, with D maybe TRBD2 (6 bases). Trimming cost V 11 bases and J 8 bases, with 16 bases left between them. The CDR3 is 12 amino acids. Germline V gene data show CDR1 as ENHRY and CDR2 as SYGVKD.

Only one count was recorded for this clone. The CDR3 here is CASSSTGGDTEAFF. The CDR3 DNA is TGTGCCAGCAGCTCGACAGGGGGGGACACTGAAGCTTTCTTT. This sequence joins TRBV7-3 and TRBJ1-1; 9 nucleotides match TRBD1. The CDR3 has 14 amino acids. The V gene's germline CDR1 is SGHTA and CDR2 FQGTGA. The V segment lost 4 bases and the J segment 3 bases; nucleotides outside the gene matches: 3.

The chain recombines TRBV2 with TRBJ2-1, with 8 bases lining up with TRBD1. The CDR3 loop spans 13 amino acids. J lost 6 bases, V lost 8 bases, and 6 bases had no gene match. The germline gives CDR1 SNHLY, CDR2 FYNNEI. CDR3 sequence (DNA): TGTGCCAGCCTATCCCAGGGGGCCAATGAGCAGTTCTTC. Translation: CASLSQGANEQFF.

This clone was recorded only once. This rearrangement joins TRBV28 to TRBJ1-6; no definite D call. The CDR3 has 13 residues. Per the germline V gene, CDR1 is MDHEN and CDR2 is SYDVKM. V dropped 3 bases and J dropped 14 bases, with 14 bases sitting between them. CDR3 in DNA: TGTGCCAGCAGTTTTACAGTTGTGAGGGCCCTCCACTTT. Translating gives CASSFTVVRALHF.

The chain carries TRBV4-1 and TRBJ2-5; D possibly corresponds to TRBD2 (5 bases). V was clipped by 1 base and J by 2 bases, with 14 bases between them. This CDR3 contains 16 residues. Per the germline V gene, CDR1 is MGHRA and CDR2 is YSYEKL. The CDR3 spells CASSQVSFSEQETQYF. CDR3 sequence (DNA): TGCGCCAGCAGCCAAGTTTCTTTTAGCGAACAAGAGACCCAGTACTTC.

J is TRBJ1-5 and V is TRBV7-8, with D unclear. This CDR3 spans 15 amino acids. The germline gives CDR1 SGHVS, CDR2 FQNEAQ. The germline V and J ends were trimmed by 3 bases and 0 bases, with 9 bases remaining between them. CDR3 sequence reads: CASSFDRASNQPQHF. CDR3 sequence (DNA): TGTGCCAGCAGCTTCGACCGGGCTAGCAATCAGCCCCAGCATTTT.

The chain employs TRBV13 and TRBJ2-3, with a weak D call TRBD1 (6 bases). This CDR3 region has 12 residues. Germline assignment: CDR1 PRHDT and CDR2 FYEKMQ (reference sequence). V lost 8 bases and J lost 1, with 7 bases in between. For the CDR3, the DNA is TGTGCCAGCGAGGGGGGCACAGATACGCAGTATTTT. Encoded protein: CASEGGTDTQYF.